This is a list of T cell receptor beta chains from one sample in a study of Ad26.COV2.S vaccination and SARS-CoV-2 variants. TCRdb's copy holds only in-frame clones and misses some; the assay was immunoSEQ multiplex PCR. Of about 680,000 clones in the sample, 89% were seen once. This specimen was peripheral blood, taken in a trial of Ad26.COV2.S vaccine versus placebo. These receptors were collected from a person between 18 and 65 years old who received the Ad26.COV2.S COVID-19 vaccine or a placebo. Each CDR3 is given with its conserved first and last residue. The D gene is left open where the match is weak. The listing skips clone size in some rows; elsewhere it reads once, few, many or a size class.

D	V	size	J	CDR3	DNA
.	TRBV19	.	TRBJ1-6	CASSIGHRRTYNSPLHF	TGTGCCAGTAGTATAGGACATCGACGGACCTATAATTCACCCCTCCACTTT
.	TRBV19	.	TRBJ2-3	CASSVTERSTDTQYF	TGTGCCAGTAGTGTTACTGAGAGGAGCACAGATACGCAGTATTTT
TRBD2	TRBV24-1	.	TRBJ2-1	CATSDFGVGGEGVQFF	TGTGCCACCAGTGATTTTGGAGTCGGCGGGGAGGGTGTGCAGTTCTTC
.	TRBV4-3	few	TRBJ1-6	CASSQDPNSPLHF	TGCGCCAGCAGCCAAGATCCCAATTCACCCCTCCACTTT
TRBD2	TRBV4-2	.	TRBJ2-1	CASSHPPGLVYNEQFF	TGTGCCAGCAGCCACCCCCCGGGACTAGTCTACAATGAGCAGTTCTTC
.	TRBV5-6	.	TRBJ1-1	CASSLGVRERNTEAFF	TGTGCCAGCAGCTTGGGAGTCAGGGAGCGGAACACTGAAGCTTTCTTT
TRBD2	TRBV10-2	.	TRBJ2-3	CASSVTSGISTDTQYF	TGCGCCAGCAGTGTTACTAGCGGGATTAGTACAGATACGCAGTATTTT
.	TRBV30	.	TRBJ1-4	CAWSGGVLNEKLFF	TGTGCCTGGAGCGGGGGGGTTCTTAATGAAAAACTGTTTTTT
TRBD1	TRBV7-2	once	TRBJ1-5	CASSSQTGPNQPQHF	TGTGCCAGCAGCTCGCAGACAGGGCCCAATCAGCCCCAGCATTTT
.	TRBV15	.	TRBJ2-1	CATRIGGASSYNEQFF	TGTGCCACCAGGATTGGGGGGGCAAGCTCCTACAATGAGCAGTTCTTC
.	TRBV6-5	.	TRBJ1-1	CASNLLGTEAFF	TGTGCCAGCAATCTCCTAGGCACTGAAGCTTTCTTT
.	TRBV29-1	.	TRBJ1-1	CSVGGRLNTEAFF	TGCAGCGTTGGGGGACGGTTGAACACTGAAGCTTTCTTT
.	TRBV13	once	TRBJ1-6	CASSRVRPLHF	TGTGCCAGCAGCCGGGTCCGACCCCTCCACTTT
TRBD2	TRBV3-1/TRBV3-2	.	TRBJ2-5	CASSEGLAGGQETQYF	TGTGCCAGCAGCGAGGGGCTAGCGGGGGGACAAGAGACCCAGTACTTC
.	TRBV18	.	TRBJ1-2	CASSPDGNYGYTF	TGTGCCAGCTCACCTGACGGCAACTATGGCTACACCTTC
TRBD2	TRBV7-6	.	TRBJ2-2	CASSSSSGSYPTGELFF	TGTGCCAGCAGCTCGTCTAGCGGGAGCTACCCCACCGGGGAGCTGTTTTTT
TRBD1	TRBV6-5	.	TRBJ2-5	CASSWGQGPQYF	TGTGCCAGCAGTTGGGGACAGGGGCCCCAGTACTTC
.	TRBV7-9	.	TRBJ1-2	CASSLVGLSNYGYTF	TGTGCCAGCAGCTTAGTAGGATTATCTAACTATGGCTACACCTTC
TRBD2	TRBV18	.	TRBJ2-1	CASSPPKAGVYNEQFF	TGTGCCAGCTCACCACCGAAAGCGGGAGTCTACAATGAGCAGTTCTTC
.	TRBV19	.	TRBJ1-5	CASRGGSNQPQHF	TGTGCCAGTAGAGGTGGGAGCAATCAGCCCCAGCATTTT
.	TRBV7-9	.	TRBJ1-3	CASSEPTGLGNTIYF	TGTGCCAGCAGCGAACCTACAGGGCTGGGAAACACCATATATTTT
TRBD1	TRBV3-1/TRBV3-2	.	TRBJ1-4	CASSLGQGTYNEKLFF	TGTGCCAGCAGCCTGGGACAGGGGACGTATAATGAAAAACTGTTTTTT
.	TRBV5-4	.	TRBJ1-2	CASNPTDSSYGYTF	TGTGCCAGCAACCCGACAGACAGCAGCTATGGCTACACCTTC
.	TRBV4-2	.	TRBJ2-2	CASSQRVPNTGELFF	TGTGCCAGCAGCCAAAGGGTCCCTAACACCGGGGAGCTGTTTTTT
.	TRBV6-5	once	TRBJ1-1	CASSYWGDSSEAFF	TGTGCCAGCAGTTATTGGGGTGACAGCTCAGAAGCTTTCTTT
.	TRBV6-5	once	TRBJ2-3	CASRRGTAGDTQYF	TGTGCCAGCAGACGGGGGACGGCGGGAGATACGCAGTATTTT
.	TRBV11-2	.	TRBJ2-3	CASSSGGASTDTQYF	TGTGCCAGCAGCTCAGGGGGGGCCAGCACAGATACGCAGTATTTT
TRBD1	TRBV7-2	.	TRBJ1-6	CASSLRGQGNSPLHF	TGTGCCAGCAGCTTGAGGGGACAGGGAAACTCACCCCTCCACTTT
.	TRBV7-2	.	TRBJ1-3	CASSLTGSGNTIYF	TGTGCCAGCAGCTTAACAGGATCTGGAAACACCATATATTTT
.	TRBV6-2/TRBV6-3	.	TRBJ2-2	CASSYGSDTGELFF	TGTGCCAGCAGTTACGGCAGCGACACCGGGGAGCTGTTTTTT
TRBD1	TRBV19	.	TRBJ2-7	CASSIATGGSHEQYF	TGTGCCAGTAGTATAGCGACAGGGGGGAGCCACGAGCAGTACTTC
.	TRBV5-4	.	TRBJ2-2	CASNWDPAGELFF	TGTGCCAGCAACTGGGACCCCGCCGGGGAGCTGTTTTTT
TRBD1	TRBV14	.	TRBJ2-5	CASSRTRDRAQETQYF	TGTGCCAGCAGCCGAACCCGGGACAGGGCCCAAGAGACCCAGTACTTC
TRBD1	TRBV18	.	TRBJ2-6	CASSPLTGSVGANVLTF	TGTGCCAGCTCACCTTTGACAGGGTCGGTTGGGGCCAACGTCCTGACTTTC
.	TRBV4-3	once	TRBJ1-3	CASSQDSSNTIYF	TGCGCCAGCAGCCAAGATTCCAGTAACACCATATATTTT
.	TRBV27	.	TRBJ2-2	CASSLEGSNTGELFF	TGTGCCAGCAGTTTAGAGGGTTCGAACACCGGGGAGCTGTTTTTT
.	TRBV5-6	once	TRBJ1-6	CASRTAAYNSPLHF	TGTGCCAGCAGAACAGCCGCATATAATTCACCCCTCCACTTT
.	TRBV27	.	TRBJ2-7	CASSLFPPPNSVGLWYEQYF	TGTGCCAGCAGTTTGTTCCCCCCGCCGAATAGCGTAGGGCTTTGGTACGAGCAGTACTTC
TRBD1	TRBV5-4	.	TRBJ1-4	CASSFQGTGKEKLFF	TGTGCCAGCAGCTTTCAGGGGACAGGGAAGGAAAAACTGTTTTTT
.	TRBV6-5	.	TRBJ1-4	CASSYGGAGRTEKLFF	TGTGCCAGCAGTTACGGGGGGGCGGGACGGACAGAAAAACTGTTTTTT